Reported below is one T cell receptor beta chain. Its antigen is currently unknown. This sample was taken from a study of OX40 agonist ivuxolimab in advanced cancers. Notes on the study in general: The average count of expanded clones was higher among CD8+ T cells than among CD4+.

The ends were cut back, 7 bases at V and 0 bases at J, with 9 bases in the middle. Germline CDR1 LNHDA, CDR2 SQIVND (reference sequence). The length of the CDR3 is 14 residues. Using immunoSEQ multiplex PCR, the repertoire was profiled, and TCRdb retains in-frame clones only, with some absent. The repertoire has roughly 73,000 clones, 85% to 90% of them found once; the top ten carry 2.5% to 3.5%. The clonotype comes from an adult with an advanced solid tumor such as melanoma, head and neck, liver or kidney cancer. Sample: CD4+ or CD8+ T cells sorted from blood, taken in a trial of the OX40 agonist ivuxolimab. This rearrangement joins TRBV19 to TRBJ2-2; D is uncertain. The CDR3 loop is CASTKTTNTGELFF. As DNA, the CDR3 is TGTGCCAGTACGAAGACAACGAACACCGGGGAGCTGTTTTTT.